The clone carrying this TCR beta chain showed up just a few times. Germline V CDR1 and CDR2: SEHNR, FQNEAQ (reference sequence). Between the trimmed V and J ends, which lost 3 bases and 8 bases, there was a span of 16 bases. The CDR3 is 14 residues long. The sample originates from a study of T cells after somatic rescue of genetic block. Using immunoSEQ multiplex PCR, the repertoire was profiled, and TCRdb retains in-frame clones only, with some absent. The sample shows roughly 92,000 clones, 85% to 90% of them seen only once. Input material: peripheral blood mononuclear cells (PBMCs). V and J are TRBV7-9 and TRBJ1-2; D unresolved. The sequence was collected from a woman between 18 and 29 years old. Written as DNA, the CDR3 is TGTGCCAGCAGCTTGGTCGGCGTTTTTGGCGGCTACACCTTC. Translating it yields CASSLVGVFGGYTF.